This is a list of T cell receptor beta chains from one sample in a study of T-cell memory formation after mild COVID-19. Each CDR3 protein is one row after TCRdb ran MiXCR on the 5' RACE reads. The data hold about 140,000 distinct CDR3 sequences, with 11% to 15% observed a single time. Sequenced material: PBMCs or a T cell subset sorted from them (not recorded which). These receptor sequences come from an adult woman who had mild COVID-19 (a few samples of this study predate the infection). Cell type and time point are not known. Each CDR3 is given with its conserved first and last residue. Each record gives: clone size, J gene, CDR3 length, D gene, V gene, CDR3 protein, CDR3 DNA. The D gene is left open where the match is weak. Rows may omit the clone size; those that give it use once, few, many or a size class.

NA	TRBJ2-6	17	NA	TRBV7-9	CASSRRRGGYWANVLTF	TGTGCCAGCAGTCGACGGAGAGGGGGGTATTGGGCCAACGTCCTGACTTTC
NA	TRBJ2-7	16	TRBD2	TRBV7-9	CASSFSLGLAFYEQYF	TGTGCCAGCAGCTTTAGTCTGGGACTAGCGTTCTACGAGCAGTACTTC
few	TRBJ2-3	19	TRBD2	TRBV7-8	CASSPPFLTSGSNADTQYF	TGTGCCAGCAGCCCTCCTTTTCTGACTAGCGGGAGTAACGCAGATACGCAGTATTTT
NA	TRBJ2-5	13	NA	TRBV20-1	CSARALREGTQYF	TGCAGTGCTAGAGCTTTGCGCGAGGGGACCCAGTACTTC
NA	TRBJ2-7	14	NA	TRBV4-2	CASSRQEPSYEQYF	TGTGCCAGCAGCCGGCAGGAGCCTTCCTACGAGCAGTACTTC
NA	TRBJ2-1	14	TRBD2	TRBV7-9	CASSSSGRAFEQFF	TGTGCCAGCAGCAGTAGCGGGAGGGCGTTTGAGCAGTTCTTC
few	TRBJ2-7	17	TRBD1	TRBV14	CASSQEWIVTGDYEQYF	TGTGCCAGCAGCCAAGAATGGATAGTTACAGGGGACTACGAGCAGTACTTC
few	TRBJ2-6	17	NA	TRBV4-3	CASSHGDGNSGANVLTF	TGCGCCAGCAGCCACGGGGACGGAAACTCTGGGGCCAACGTCCTGACTTTC
few	TRBJ1-1	13	NA	TRBV12-3/TRBV12-4	CASRGGWATEAFF	TGTGCCAGCAGGGGGGGGTGGGCCACTGAAGCTTTCTTT
NA	TRBJ1-5	13	NA	TRBV12-3/TRBV12-4	CASSWDFEGPQHF	TGTGCCAGCAGTTGGGACTTCGAAGGACCCCAGCATTTT
few	TRBJ1-2	13	NA	TRBV29-1	CSVFGGMVKGYTF	TGCAGCGTTTTCGGTGGTATGGTGAAGGGCTACACCTTC
few	TRBJ2-2	14	TRBD1	TRBV6-6	CASAGTGDTGELFF	TGTGCCAGCGCCGGGACAGGGGACACCGGGGAGCTGTTTTTT
NA	TRBJ1-1	13	NA	TRBV29-1	CSVVKPMNTEAFF	TGCAGCGTTGTTAAGCCAATGAACACTGAAGCTTTCTTT
NA	TRBJ1-2	13	NA	TRBV12-3/TRBV12-4	CASSPGSLLGYTF	TGTGCCAGCAGTCCAGGGAGCCTCCTAGGCTACACCTTC
NA	TRBJ2-1	13	NA	TRBV5-6	CASSPGTRDEQFF	TGTGCCAGCAGCCCCGGGACCCGGGATGAGCAGTTCTTC
few	TRBJ2-2	14	NA	TRBV15	CATSRELAGGELFF	TGTGCCACCAGCAGAGAACTCGCTGGCGGGGAGCTGTTTTTT
NA	TRBJ1-3	15	NA	TRBV7-9	CASSSGTDSGNTIYF	TGTGCCAGCAGCTCCGGGACGGACTCTGGAAACACCATATATTTT
many	TRBJ2-7	13	TRBD1	TRBV10-3	CAIGQGSSYEQYF	TGTGCCATCGGACAGGGGAGCTCCTACGAGCAGTACTTC
NA	TRBJ2-4	17	NA	TRBV12-3/TRBV12-4	CASSLGVGESRRNIQYF	TGTGCCAGCAGCCTCGGGGTCGGGGAGTCGAGGAGAAACATTCAGTACTTC
few	TRBJ2-1	18	NA	TRBV11-1	CASSHPTGIRFSYNEQFF	TGTGCCAGCAGCCACCCCACAGGTATCCGATTCTCCTACAATGAGCAGTTCTTC
NA	TRBJ1-1	15	NA	TRBV4-1	CASSQDRRGNTEAFF	TGCGCCAGCAGCCAAGATCGCCGGGGGAACACTGAAGCTTTCTTT
NA	TRBJ1-4	14	NA	TRBV4-1	CASSHPGEHEKLFF	TGCGCCAGCAGCCATCCAGGAGAGCATGAAAAACTGTTTTTT
few	TRBJ1-5	13	NA	TRBV12-5	CASGFHSNQPQHF	TGTGCTAGTGGTTTCCATAGCAATCAGCCCCAGCATTTT
NA	TRBJ1-2	16	NA	TRBV27	CASSLNGGLANYGYTF	TGTGCCAGCAGTTTAAACGGGGGCTTGGCTAACTATGGCTACACCTTC
NA	TRBJ2-7	12	NA	TRBV7-9	CASSLVHWEQYF	TGTGCCAGCAGCTTAGTCCACTGGGAGCAGTACTTC
NA	TRBJ1-1	14	NA	TRBV9	CASRATGPNTEAFF	TGTGCCAGCAGAGCTACGGGGCCTAACACTGAAGCTTTCTTT
NA	TRBJ2-3	13	NA	TRBV7-9	CASSLDGTDTQYF	TGTGCCAGCAGCTTAGACGGCACAGATACGCAGTATTTT
NA	TRBJ1-2	13	NA	TRBV6-5	CASSIQEYYGYTF	TGTGCCAGCAGCATACAGGAATACTATGGCTACACCTTC
many	TRBJ1-1	12	NA	TRBV4-2	CASSHPGTEAFF	TGTGCCAGCAGCCACCCGGGCACTGAAGCTTTCTTT
NA	TRBJ2-7	13	TRBD2	TRBV29-1	CSVEIAGYYEQYF	TGCAGCGTTGAAATAGCGGGGTACTACGAGCAGTACTTC
NA	TRBJ2-1	16	NA	TRBV5-1	CASSAPGTLTYNEQFF	TGCGCCAGCAGCGCCCCAGGAACTCTTACCTACAATGAGCAGTTCTTC
NA	TRBJ2-7	14	NA	TRBV13	CASSSRTDSYEQYF	TGTGCCAGCAGCTCTAGGACGGACTCCTACGAGCAGTACTTC
many	TRBJ2-3	13	NA	TRBV3-1	CASSQEDTDTQYF	TGTGCCAGCAGCCAAGAAGACACAGATACGCAGTATTTT
few	TRBJ2-1	12	NA	TRBV27	CASSLGGQEQFF	TGTGCCAGCAGTTTAGGAGGACAAGAGCAGTTCTTC
NA	TRBJ2-7	12	NA	TRBV7-9	CASSYWGLEQYF	TGTGCCAGCAGCTACTGGGGTCTCGAGCAGTACTTC
few	TRBJ2-3	11	NA	TRBV6-5	CASLRGDTQYF	TGTGCCAGTCTTAGGGGAGATACGCAGTATTTT
many	TRBJ1-1	17	TRBD1	TRBV29-1	CSVEDIGTGSSDTEAFF	TGCAGCGTTGAAGATATTGGGACAGGGTCTTCGGACACTGAAGCTTTCTTT
few	TRBJ1-5	15	NA	TRBV20-1	CSARDKEMGNQPQHF	TGCAGTGCTAGAGATAAAGAAATGGGCAATCAGCCCCAGCATTTT
NA	TRBJ2-7	16	TRBD2	TRBV4-2	CASSQGGGSLSYEQYF	TGTGCCAGCAGCCAAGGGGGGGGGAGCCTCTCCTACGAGCAGTACTTC
few	TRBJ1-5	12	NA	TRBV19	CASRYSNQPQHF	TGTGCCAGTAGATATAGCAATCAGCCCCAGCATTTT
NA	TRBJ2-7	15	TRBD2	TRBV2	CASRGVAGGPDEQYF	TGTGCCAGCAGGGGGGTAGCGGGAGGGCCGGACGAGCAGTACTTC